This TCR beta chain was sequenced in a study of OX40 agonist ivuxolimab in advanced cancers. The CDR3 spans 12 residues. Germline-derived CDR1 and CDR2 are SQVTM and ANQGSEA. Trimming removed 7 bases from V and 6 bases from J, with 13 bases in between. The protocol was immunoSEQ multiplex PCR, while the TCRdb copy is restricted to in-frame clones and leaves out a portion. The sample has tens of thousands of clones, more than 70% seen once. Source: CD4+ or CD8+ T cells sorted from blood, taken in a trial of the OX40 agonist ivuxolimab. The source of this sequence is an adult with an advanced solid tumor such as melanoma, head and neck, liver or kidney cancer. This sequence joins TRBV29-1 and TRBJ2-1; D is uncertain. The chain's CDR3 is CSGAYRINEQFF. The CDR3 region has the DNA TGCAGCGGGGCCTACCGGATCAATGAGCAGTTCTTC.